These T cell receptor beta chains were read from a single sample in a study of blood T cell repertoires in COVID-19. Method: immunoSEQ multiplex PCR; TCRdb's copy keeps in-frame clones and lacks some. The sample shows 300,000 to 450,000 clones, around 87% of them seen only once. Material: PBMCs or T cells enriched from blood (not recorded which). These receptors were taken from a man in his forties in a cohort exposed to, infected with or recovered from COVID-19 (not recorded which). The CDR3 runs from the conserved cysteine through the conserved F or W. Each record gives: D gene, J gene, clone size, V gene, CDR3 protein, CDR3 DNA. D genes are given only for firm matches. Some rows mark clone size as missing; the rest say once, few, many or name a class of expanded clone.

d_gene: TRBD2; j_gene: TRBJ2-7; abundance: NA; v_gene: TRBV5-1; CDR3aa: CASSLTSAYSYEQYF; CDR3nt: TGCGCCAGCAGCCTCACTAGCGCTTACTCCTACGAGCAGTACTTC
d_gene: TRBD2; j_gene: TRBJ2-1; abundance: NA; v_gene: TRBV27; CDR3aa: CASSISGSSYNEQFF; CDR3nt: TGTGCCAGCAGTATTAGCGGGAGCTCCTACAATGAGCAGTTCTTC
d_gene: TRBD1; j_gene: TRBJ1-3; abundance: NA; v_gene: TRBV9; CDR3aa: CASSVVTGTGNTIYF; CDR3nt: TGTGCCAGCAGCGTAGTGACAGGGACTGGAAACACCATATATTTT
d_gene: NA; j_gene: TRBJ1-1; abundance: NA; v_gene: TRBV7-9; CDR3aa: CASSRTQENTEAFF; CDR3nt: TGTGCCAGCAGCCGGACACAAGAAAACACTGAAGCTTTCTTT
d_gene: NA; j_gene: TRBJ1-3; abundance: NA; v_gene: TRBV4-1; CDR3aa: CASSQDTGPGNTIYF; CDR3nt: TGCGCCAGCAGCCAAGACACAGGGCCTGGAAACACCATATATTTT
d_gene: TRBD2; j_gene: TRBJ2-7; abundance: NA; v_gene: TRBV27; CDR3aa: CATRLAGSYEQYF; CDR3nt: TGTGCCACAAGACTAGCGGGTTCCTACGAGCAGTACTTC
d_gene: NA; j_gene: TRBJ2-5; abundance: NA; v_gene: TRBV5-1; CDR3aa: CASATGQETQYF; CDR3nt: TGCGCCAGCGCCACAGGACAAGAGACCCAGTACTTC
d_gene: NA; j_gene: TRBJ1-1; abundance: NA; v_gene: TRBV18; CDR3aa: CASSLLGYRLNTEAFF; CDR3nt: TGTGCCAGCTCCCTCCTGGGCTACAGATTGAACACTGAAGCTTTCTTT
d_gene: TRBD2; j_gene: TRBJ2-1; abundance: once; v_gene: TRBV10-3; CDR3aa: CAISESRLAGAEQFF; CDR3nt: TGTGCCATCAGTGAGTCGAGGCTAGCGGGGGCGGAGCAGTTCTTC
d_gene: NA; j_gene: TRBJ2-3; abundance: NA; v_gene: TRBV20-1; CDR3aa: CSASSVFADTQYF; CDR3nt: TGCAGTGCTAGTTCGGTGTTCGCAGATACGCAGTATTTT
d_gene: TRBD1; j_gene: TRBJ1-4; abundance: few; v_gene: TRBV10-3; CDR3aa: CASQAGTGRGSEKLFF; CDR3nt: TGTGCCTCGCAGGCCGGGACAGGGAGGGGTAGTGAAAAACTGTTTTTT
d_gene: NA; j_gene: TRBJ1-2; abundance: NA; v_gene: TRBV6-2/TRBV6-3; CDR3aa: CASSYGGYYGYTF; CDR3nt: TGTGCCAGCAGTTACGGGGGGTACTATGGCTACACCTTC
d_gene: NA; j_gene: TRBJ1-4; abundance: NA; v_gene: TRBV7-9; CDR3aa: CASSPPGAGEKLFF; CDR3nt: TGTGCCAGCAGCCCACCGGGAGCTGGGGAAAAACTGTTTTTT
d_gene: NA; j_gene: TRBJ1-4; abundance: NA; v_gene: TRBV5-1; CDR3aa: CASSLAGGDNEKLFF; CDR3nt: TGCGCCAGCAGCTTGGCCGGGGGGGATAATGAAAAACTGTTTTTT
d_gene: TRBD1; j_gene: TRBJ2-7; abundance: NA; v_gene: TRBV19; CDR3aa: CASSIGDGTVSYEQYF; CDR3nt: TGTGCCAGTAGTATTGGAGACGGGACAGTCTCCTACGAGCAGTACTTC
d_gene: NA; j_gene: TRBJ2-7; abundance: NA; v_gene: TRBV4-1; CDR3aa: CASSHRPGQASYEQYF; CDR3nt: TGCGCCAGCAGCCACCGACCGGGACAAGCCTCCTACGAGCAGTACTTC
d_gene: TRBD1; j_gene: TRBJ2-7; abundance: NA; v_gene: TRBV5-1; CDR3aa: CASSLVGQGTEQYF; CDR3nt: TGCGCCAGCAGCTTGGTTGGACAGGGAACCGAGCAGTACTTC
d_gene: NA; j_gene: TRBJ2-6; abundance: NA; v_gene: TRBV9; CDR3aa: CASSAYSGANVLTF; CDR3nt: TGTGCCAGCAGCGCGTACTCTGGGGCCAACGTCCTGACTTTC
d_gene: TRBD2; j_gene: TRBJ2-1; abundance: NA; v_gene: TRBV6-5; CDR3aa: CASSSLAGVEEQFF; CDR3nt: TGTGCCAGCAGTTCCCTAGCGGGAGTGGAGGAGCAGTTCTTC
d_gene: NA; j_gene: TRBJ1-1; abundance: NA; v_gene: TRBV2; CDR3aa: CAVEQGTEAFF; CDR3nt: TGTGCCGTCGAGCAGGGGACTGAAGCTTTCTTT
d_gene: TRBD2; j_gene: TRBJ2-2; abundance: NA; v_gene: TRBV19; CDR3aa: CASTYDVAGTGELFF; CDR3nt: TGTGCCAGTACCTATGATGTAGCGGGGACCGGGGAGCTGTTTTTT
d_gene: NA; j_gene: TRBJ1-6; abundance: once; v_gene: TRBV5-1; CDR3aa: CASSFQDNSPLHF; CDR3nt: TGCGCCAGCAGCTTCCAGGATAATTCACCCCTCCACTTT
d_gene: NA; j_gene: TRBJ2-7; abundance: NA; v_gene: TRBV3-1/TRBV3-2; CDR3aa: CASSPLRATHYEQYF; CDR3nt: TGTGCCAGCAGCCCCCTTCGAGCGACTCACTACGAGCAGTACTTC
d_gene: TRBD1; j_gene: TRBJ1-2; abundance: NA; v_gene: TRBV4-1; CDR3aa: CASSHPNGQGGYTF; CDR3nt: TGCGCCAGCAGCCACCCAAACGGACAGGGAGGCTACACCTTC
d_gene: NA; j_gene: TRBJ2-7; abundance: NA; v_gene: TRBV30; CDR3aa: CAWTRGSREQYF; CDR3nt: TGTGCCTGGACCAGGGGTTCGAGAGAGCAGTACTTC
d_gene: TRBD1; j_gene: TRBJ2-1; abundance: NA; v_gene: TRBV3-1/TRBV3-2; CDR3aa: CASSQTGASPYNEQFF; CDR3nt: TGTGCCAGCAGCCAGACAGGGGCGAGTCCCTACAATGAGCAGTTCTTC
d_gene: TRBD2; j_gene: TRBJ2-1; abundance: once; v_gene: TRBV11-2; CDR3aa: CASSLGGTSGGNEQFF; CDR3nt: TGTGCCAGCAGCTTAGGGGGGACTAGCGGAGGGAATGAGCAGTTCTTC
d_gene: TRBD2; j_gene: TRBJ2-7; abundance: NA; v_gene: TRBV7-6; CDR3aa: CASSTSGALEQYF; CDR3nt: TGTGCCAGCAGCACGAGCGGGGCGCTCGAGCAGTACTTC
d_gene: NA; j_gene: TRBJ1-2; abundance: NA; v_gene: TRBV6-2/TRBV6-3; CDR3aa: CASSSSRTVNYGYTF; CDR3nt: TGTGCCAGCAGTTCTTCCCGGACAGTAAACTATGGCTACACCTTC
d_gene: TRBD2; j_gene: TRBJ2-7; abundance: NA; v_gene: TRBV5-1; CDR3aa: CASSFQRETYEQYF; CDR3nt: TGCGCCAGCAGCTTCCAGCGGGAAACCTACGAGCAGTACTTC
d_gene: NA; j_gene: TRBJ2-4; abundance: NA; v_gene: TRBV2; CDR3aa: CASSETQGRGNIQYF; CDR3nt: TGTGCCAGCAGTGAAACCCAGGGGAGGGGGAACATTCAGTACTTC
d_gene: NA; j_gene: TRBJ1-2; abundance: NA; v_gene: TRBV6-1; CDR3aa: CASSEAGGRNYGYTF; CDR3nt: TGTGCCAGCAGTGAAGCGGGGGGTAGGAACTATGGCTACACCTTC
d_gene: TRBD2; j_gene: TRBJ2-7; abundance: NA; v_gene: TRBV6-6; CDR3aa: CASSSWTSGSYEQYF; CDR3nt: TGTGCCAGCAGTTCCTGGACTAGCGGCTCCTACGAGCAGTACTTC
d_gene: TRBD1; j_gene: TRBJ1-6; abundance: NA; v_gene: TRBV6-6; CDR3aa: CASSSTGVLAAPLHF; CDR3nt: TGTGCCAGCAGTTCTACAGGGGTATTGGCGGCACCCCTCCACTTT
d_gene: NA; j_gene: TRBJ2-2; abundance: NA; v_gene: TRBV5-1; CDR3aa: CASSPRSTNTGELFF; CDR3nt: TGCGCCAGCAGCCCGCGGAGTACGAACACCGGGGAGCTGTTTTTT
d_gene: TRBD1; j_gene: TRBJ2-5; abundance: NA; v_gene: TRBV19; CDR3aa: CASSKDRGQVETQYF; CDR3nt: TGTGCCAGTAGTAAGGACAGGGGGCAGGTTGAGACCCAGTACTTC
d_gene: TRBD2; j_gene: TRBJ2-2; abundance: NA; v_gene: TRBV27; CDR3aa: CASSFSGRNTGELFF; CDR3nt: TGTGCCAGCAGTTTCAGCGGGAGGAACACCGGGGAGCTGTTTTTT
d_gene: TRBD2; j_gene: TRBJ2-1; abundance: NA; v_gene: TRBV24-1; CDR3aa: CATSESSGRDQFF; CDR3nt: TGTGCCACCAGTGAATCTAGCGGGAGAGACCAGTTCTTC
d_gene: NA; j_gene: TRBJ1-1; abundance: NA; v_gene: TRBV3-1/TRBV3-2; CDR3aa: CASSQRGSPEAFF; CDR3nt: TGTGCCAGCAGCCAAAGAGGGTCACCTGAAGCTTTCTTT
d_gene: NA; j_gene: TRBJ1-3; abundance: NA; v_gene: TRBV12-2; CDR3aa: CASRLAKGRGGRSSGNTIYF; CDR3nt: TGTGCAAGTCGCTTAGCAAAGGGAAGGGGGGGAAGAAGCTCTGGAAACACCATATATTTT
d_gene: TRBD2; j_gene: TRBJ2-1; abundance: NA; v_gene: TRBV14; CDR3aa: CASSPQGLAGYNEQFF; CDR3nt: TGTGCCAGCAGCCCGCAGGGACTAGCGGGATACAATGAGCAGTTCTTC
d_gene: NA; j_gene: TRBJ1-1; abundance: NA; v_gene: TRBV7-8; CDR3aa: CASSLAYMRQNTEAFF; CDR3nt: TGTGCCAGCAGCTTAGCATATATGAGACAGAACACTGAAGCTTTCTTT
d_gene: TRBD1; j_gene: TRBJ1-2; abundance: NA; v_gene: TRBV6-5; CDR3aa: CASDPWGQGREGYTF; CDR3nt: TGTGCCAGCGACCCATGGGGACAGGGTAGAGAGGGCTACACCTTC
d_gene: NA; j_gene: TRBJ2-3; abundance: NA; v_gene: TRBV27; CDR3aa: CASSLRGRSTDTQYF; CDR3nt: TGTGCCAGCAGTTTACGGGGAAGGAGCACAGATACGCAGTATTTT
d_gene: TRBD2; j_gene: TRBJ2-3; abundance: once; v_gene: TRBV7-8; CDR3aa: CASSPRLAPTTDTQYF; CDR3nt: TGTGCCAGCAGTCCTCGACTAGCGCCAACCACAGATACGCAGTATTTT
d_gene: TRBD2; j_gene: TRBJ2-1; abundance: NA; v_gene: TRBV7-9; CDR3aa: CASSRAGATYNEQFF; CDR3nt: TGTGCCAGCAGCCGAGCGGGAGCTACCTACAATGAGCAGTTCTTC
d_gene: TRBD1; j_gene: TRBJ2-7; abundance: NA; v_gene: TRBV5-1; CDR3aa: CASSSGTGSYEQYF; CDR3nt: TGCGCCAGCAGCTCGGGGACAGGCTCCTACGAGCAGTACTTC
d_gene: TRBD1; j_gene: TRBJ2-1; abundance: NA; v_gene: TRBV19; CDR3aa: CASSIPGTGNEQFF; CDR3nt: TGTGCCAGTAGTATTCCCGGGACAGGGAATGAGCAGTTCTTC
d_gene: NA; j_gene: TRBJ2-1; abundance: NA; v_gene: TRBV5-1; CDR3aa: CASSFLARSSYNEQFF; CDR3nt: TGCGCCAGCAGCTTTCTAGCGAGAAGCTCCTACAATGAGCAGTTCTTC
d_gene: NA; j_gene: TRBJ2-7; abundance: NA; v_gene: TRBV2; CDR3aa: CASRTGGPYEQYF; CDR3nt: TGTGCCAGCAGAACCGGGGGGCCCTACGAGCAGTACTTC
d_gene: TRBD2; j_gene: TRBJ2-1; abundance: once; v_gene: TRBV18; CDR3aa: CASSPPTGGSYNEQFF; CDR3nt: TGTGCCAGCTCACCACCGACGGGAGGTTCCTACAATGAGCAGTTCTTC
d_gene: NA; j_gene: TRBJ2-5; abundance: once; v_gene: TRBV7-9; CDR3aa: CASSSTEQGEYGQYF; CDR3nt: TGTGCCAGCAGCTCAACTGAACAGGGTGAGTATGGCCAGTACTTC
d_gene: TRBD1; j_gene: TRBJ2-3; abundance: NA; v_gene: TRBV4-1; CDR3aa: CASSQYNRDRGTDTQYF; CDR3nt: TGCGCCAGCAGCCAATACAACCGGGACAGGGGGACAGATACGCAGTATTTT
d_gene: NA; j_gene: TRBJ1-2; abundance: NA; v_gene: TRBV6-5; CDR3aa: CASSSPGLNYGYTF; CDR3nt: TGTGCCAGCAGTTCCCCAGGGCTTAACTATGGCTACACCTTC
d_gene: NA; j_gene: TRBJ1-6; abundance: NA; v_gene: TRBV7-3; CDR3aa: CASSPSPRAPLHF; CDR3nt: TGTGCCAGCAGCCCAAGTCCCCGGGCACCCCTCCACTTT
d_gene: TRBD2; j_gene: TRBJ2-3; abundance: NA; v_gene: TRBV5-1; CDR3aa: CASSPGTSGITDTQYF; CDR3nt: TGCGCCAGCAGCCCGGGGACTAGCGGGATCACAGATACGCAGTATTTT
d_gene: NA; j_gene: TRBJ2-2; abundance: NA; v_gene: TRBV28; CDR3aa: CASSFSLAITGELFF; CDR3nt: TGTGCCAGCAGTTTCTCGCTAGCGATCACCGGGGAGCTGTTTTTT
d_gene: NA; j_gene: TRBJ1-2; abundance: NA; v_gene: TRBV18; CDR3aa: CASSPPLKSYGYTF; CDR3nt: TGTGCCAGCTCACCACCGCTGAAGAGCTATGGCTACACCTTC
d_gene: NA; j_gene: TRBJ1-5; abundance: NA; v_gene: TRBV3-1/TRBV3-2; CDR3aa: CASSQAQGQPQHF; CDR3nt: TGTGCCAGCAGCCAAGCCCAGGGCCAGCCCCAGCATTTT